Below, 5 T cell receptor beta chains from the same sample are listed, as sequenced in a study of T-cell reconstitution after alpha-beta-depleted transplantation in children. Preparation of the TCRbeta library involved a method that used unique molecular identifiers. TCRdb analysed the PCR reads with MiXCR anew, one entry per CDR3 protein. The sample lists 640,000 or so distinct CDR3 sequences, 16% occurring once. The material was PBMCs from the stem cell graft donor, obtained from the stem cell graft. The origin of the receptors is a human donor who donated a stem cell graft to a child with acute myeloid leukemia.

The chain is built from TRBV4-2 and TRBJ1-3; tentative D call: TRBD1 (5 bases). There are 14 residues in the CDR3. The germline gives CDR1 LGHNA, CDR2 YNFKEQ. Trimming cost V 4 bases and J 1 base, with 8 bases left between them. The CDR3: CASSRSGSGNTIYF. As DNA, the CDR3 is TGTGCCAGCAGCCGATCAGGGTCTGGAAACACCATATATTTT.

This clonotype showed up many times. The gene calls are TRBV20-1 and TRBJ1-5; no clear D gene. This CDR3 has 14 amino acids. V lost 2 bases to trimming and J lost 1 base, with 9 bases between them. In germline, CDR1 is DFQATT, CDR2 SNEGSKA (reference sequence). The CDR3 sequence is CSARRALSNQPQHF. The CDR3 region has the DNA TGCAGTGCTAGACGGGCCCTAAGCAATCAGCCCCAGCATTTT.

As to this clonotype: A much larger clone sits a single nucleotide away, making a read error possible. The gene calls are TRBV20-1 and TRBJ2-7, with 11 bases lining up with TRBD2. CDR3 length equals 16 residues. The J segment lost 0 bases and the V segment lost 5 bases, leaving 9 bases of the junction unmatched. CDR1 and CDR2 from the germline V gene are DFQATT and SNEGSKA (reference sequence). The DNA for the CDR3 is TGCAGTGCTGTGGACCTAACTAGCGGGGGCTCCTACGAGCAGTACTTC. Its translation is CSAVDLTSGGSYEQYF.

This chain joins TRBV5-1 and TRBJ1-1; D possibly corresponds to TRBD1 (5 bases). V dropped 4 bases and J dropped 1 base, with 14 bases sitting between them. Germline lookup yields CDR1 SGHRS and CDR2 YFSETQ. The CDR3 runs 15 residues. CDR3 nucleotide sequence: TGCGCCAGCAGCCCTGACTGGCAGGGGAACACTGAAGCTTTCTTT. Translation: CASSPDWQGNTEAFF.

The chain recombines TRBV11-1 with TRBJ2-2; tentatively, D is TRBD1 (5 bases). This CDR3 has 19 residues. From germline, CDR1 is SGHAT and CDR2 FQDESV (reference sequence). Deletions cut 0 bases from V and 2 bases from J, with 19 bases between. The CDR3 nucleotides are TGTGCCAGCAGCTTAGCTCGCATTCAGGGAACGCCCAACACCGGGGAGCTGTTTTTT. This encodes CASSLARIQGTPNTGELFF.